The 13 T cell receptor beta chains reported below all come from one sample, sequenced in a study of blood T cell repertoires in COVID-19. Profiling relied on immunoSEQ multiplex PCR, and the TCRdb table lists in-frame clones only, not all of them. This table holds fewer than 650,000 clones, approximately 88% found once. Sequences were obtained from peripheral blood. The receptors shown here come from a woman aged 45 to 65 with COVID-19, enrolled during active disease.

The gene calls are TRBV11-2 and TRBJ2-3; tentative D call: TRBD2 (6 bases). The ends were cut back, 5 bases at V and 8 bases at J, with 14 bases in the middle. This CDR3 region has 13 residues. Germline values: CDR1 SGHAT, CDR2 FQNNGV. CDR3 DNA sequence: TGTGCCAGCAGCCAACGACCCGGGGGTACGCAGTATTTT. This sequence encodes CASSQRPGGTQYF. The entire variable domain, with the rest obtained from reference TRBV11-2 and TRBJ2-3, is as follows: EAGVAQSPRYKIIEKRQSVAFWCNPISGHATLYWYQQILGQGPKLLIQFQNNGVVDDSQLPKDRFSAERLKGVDSTLKIQPAKLEDSAVYLCASSQRPGGTQYFGPGTRLTVL.

The chain couples TRBV28 to TRBJ2-1; TRBD1 agrees at 10 bases. J gave up 0 bases and V 8 bases, and 13 bases lay outside the gene matches. The length of the CDR3 is 18 residues. Germline lookup yields CDR1 MDHEN and CDR2 SYDVKM. CDR3 sequence (DNA): TGTGCCAGCGGGGAGACCGGGACAGGGGCCTTCTCCTACAATGAGCAGTTCTTC. Protein sequence: CASGETGTGAFSYNEQFF.

The chain joins TRBV3-1 (or the pseudogene TRBV3-2) to TRBJ1-1, with a weak D call TRBD1 (5 bases). The V end lost 3 bases, the J end lost 2 bases, and 10 bases lay between the germline ends. CDR3 size: 14 residues. Germline loops: CDR1 LGHDT, CDR2 YNNKEL (reference sequence). The CDR3 region is CASSQAGINTEAFF. In DNA, the CDR3 is TGTGCCAGCAGCCAGGCAGGGATTAACACTGAAGCTTTCTTT.

This rearrangement joins TRBV2 to TRBJ2-7; TRBD1 aligns across 8 bases. From germline, CDR1 is SNHLY and CDR2 FYNNEI. The CDR3 is 17 amino acids. With 2 bases clipped from V and 3 bases from J, the junction kept 12 bases outside the gene matches. The DNA for the CDR3 is TGTGCCAGCAGTGAATACCACCCATGGGGGACAGGCTACGAGCAGTACTTC. It encodes CASSEYHPWGTGYEQYF.

This clone has only one observation. This chain links TRBV6-5 with TRBJ1-1, with no clear D. There are 14 residues in the CDR3. Germline CDR1 is MNHEY and CDR2 is SVGAGI. Deletions cut 6 bases from V and 0 bases from J, with 11 bases between. The CDR3 is CASSALELNTEAFF. The CDR3 bases are TGTGCCAGCAGCGCTCTTGAGCTGAACACTGAAGCTTTCTTT.

The chain combines TRBV19 with TRBJ2-7; possibly TRBD2 for D (6 bases). Trimming took 5 bases from V and 7 from J, leaving 18 bases between them. This CDR3 comprises 14 residues. Germline CDR1 reads LNHDA; CDR2 reads SQIVND (reference sequence). CDR3 in amino acids: CASSPGVLSKEQYF. CDR3 coding DNA: TGTGCCAGTAGTCCGGGAGTCCTTTCTAAGGAGCAGTACTTC.

This chain connects TRBV2 to TRBJ1-6; D ambiguous. The CDR3 covers 12 residues. Per the germline V gene, CDR1 is SNHLY and CDR2 is FYNNEI. V lost 8 bases and J 8 bases, leaving 10 bases between the germline ends. The CDR3 spells CASSRLDSPLHF. CDR3 DNA sequence: TGTGCCAGCTCGCGGTTGGATTCACCCCTCCACTTT.

CDR3 loop: CASSTSRLADMQYF. The CDR3, as DNA: TGCGCCAGCAGCACCAGCCGACTAGCGGACATGCAGTATTTT. This chain uses TRBV5-1 with TRBJ2-3; the match to TRBD2 covers 9 bases. The CDR3 has 14 amino acids. The J segment lost 11 bases and the V segment lost 4 bases, leaving 11 bases of the junction unmatched. Germline CDR1 reads SGHRS; CDR2 reads YFSETQ.

The V call is TRBV27, the J call TRBJ1-1, with 7 bases matching TRBD1. V trimming: 3 bases; J trimming: 4 bases; junction bases outside the gene matches: 2. CDR1 is MNHEY, CDR2 SMNVEV, per germline (reference sequence). The CDR3 covers 13 residues. The CDR3 reads CASSFRDSTEAFF. In DNA, the CDR3 is TGTGCCAGCAGTTTCCGGGACAGCACTGAAGCTTTCTTT.

V and J are TRBV12-3 or TRBV12-4 and TRBJ2-7; maybe TRBD2 (6 bases). The V gene lost 11 bases and the J gene lost 4 bases, with 18 bases spanning the gap. The CDR3 sequence is 13 residues long. The CDR3 region has the DNA TGTGCCTCTTCCACGGGGGACTCATACGAGCAGTACTTC. It yields the protein CASSTGDSYEQYF.

The V and J genes are TRBV9 and TRBJ1-5, with a tentative D call TRBD1 (6 bases). CDR1 and CDR2 (germline): SGDLS, YYNGEE. Trimming took off 4 bases at V and 5 bases at J, with 13 bases between the two ends. This CDR3 spans 14 amino acids. The CDR3 DNA follows: TGTGCCAGCAGCCTCCGACAGGATGATCAGCCCCAGCATTTT. Translating gives CASSLRQDDQPQHF. The whole variable domain, filled in from reference TRBV9 and TRBJ1-5, reads DSGVTQTPKHLITATGQRVTLRCSPRSGDLSVYWYQQSLDQGLQFLIQYYNGEERAKGNILERFSAQQFPDLHSELNLSSLELGDSALYFCASSLRQDDQPQHFGDGTRLSIL.

The chain employs TRBV12-3 or TRBV12-4 and TRBJ1-2; 7 bases map to TRBD1. CDR3 length equals 13 residues. The V segment lost 7 bases and the J segment 4 bases; nucleotides outside the gene matches: 6. CDR3 sequence (DNA): TGTGCCAGCACCGGGGACAGCCTCTATGGCTACACCTTC. Protein: CASTGDSLYGYTF.

The V gene is TRBV2, the J gene TRBJ1-2; D is uncertain. V lost 4 bases and J lost 4, with 16 bases in between. This CDR3 region has 15 residues. Germline assignment: CDR1 SNHLY and CDR2 FYNNEI. CDR3 nucleotide sequence: TGTGCCAGCAGTGGATTCGGGAACCGCGGCTATGGCTACACCTTC. It codes for CASSGFGNRGYGYTF.